A selection of T cell receptor beta chains follows, all from one sample in a study of T cell responses to AZD1222 COVID-19 vaccine. Method: immunoSEQ multiplex PCR; TCRdb's copy keeps in-frame clones and lacks some. The table has about 120,000 clones, around 90% seen once. The starting material was peripheral blood, obtained on day 0 of MenACWY control vaccination. These receptors were collected from an adult in good health. CDR3s include the opening cysteine and the closing phenylalanine or tryptophan.

v_gene: TRBV6-6; j_gene: TRBJ1-2; CDR3aa: CASSYSWRHYGYTF
v_gene: TRBV4-1; j_gene: TRBJ2-1; CDR3aa: CASSQSPWRGRGNEQFF
v_gene: TRBV28; j_gene: TRBJ1-5; CDR3aa: CASSRDRASQPQHF
v_gene: TRBV5-1; j_gene: TRBJ2-2; CDR3aa: CASSLGLHTGELFF
v_gene: TRBV21-1; j_gene: TRBJ2-2; CDR3aa: CASEGEVERTGELFF
v_gene: TRBV10-2; j_gene: TRBJ1-6; CDR3aa: CASTGAGDSPLHF
v_gene: TRBV2; j_gene: TRBJ1-4; CDR3aa: CASNTVRGNEKLFF
v_gene: TRBV18; j_gene: TRBJ2-7; CDR3aa: CASSARGHEQYF
v_gene: TRBV5-1; j_gene: TRBJ1-4; CDR3aa: CASSWGDPNEKLFF
v_gene: TRBV2; j_gene: TRBJ2-1; CDR3aa: CASMPQVYNEQFF
v_gene: TRBV30; j_gene: TRBJ2-2; CDR3aa: CAWRTTGLGELFF
v_gene: TRBV18; j_gene: TRBJ2-5; CDR3aa: CASSSGTYQETQYF
v_gene: TRBV20-1; j_gene: TRBJ2-3; CDR3aa: CSATKGDTQYF
v_gene: TRBV2; j_gene: TRBJ1-1; CDR3aa: CATPTPTANTEAFF
v_gene: TRBV4-1; j_gene: TRBJ1-5; CDR3aa: CASSQDSQGRVNQPQHF
v_gene: TRBV19; j_gene: TRBJ1-5; CDR3aa: CASSSTGSGNQPQHF
v_gene: TRBV5-1; j_gene: TRBJ1-6; CDR3aa: CASSLIHITDSPLHF
v_gene: TRBV27; j_gene: TRBJ1-6; CDR3aa: CASSLRRDGSPLHF
v_gene: TRBV27; j_gene: TRBJ2-2; CDR3aa: CASSLEPTGELFF
v_gene: TRBV11-1; j_gene: TRBJ2-7; CDR3aa: CASSLGALASYEQYF
v_gene: TRBV19; j_gene: TRBJ1-2; CDR3aa: CASSTTWARGYGYTF
v_gene: TRBV4-1; j_gene: TRBJ2-4; CDR3aa: CASSQGGRGFPKNIQYF
v_gene: TRBV28; j_gene: TRBJ1-5; CDR3aa: CASSSIQKPQHF
v_gene: TRBV7-9; j_gene: TRBJ2-7; CDR3aa: CASRLVGDSYEQYF
v_gene: TRBV5-1; j_gene: TRBJ1-4; CDR3aa: CASSLAPQGDNEKLFF
v_gene: TRBV5-1; j_gene: TRBJ1-4; CDR3aa: CASSARVATNEKLFF
v_gene: TRBV27; j_gene: TRBJ2-7; CDR3aa: CARQTRYEQYF
v_gene: TRBV29-1; j_gene: TRBJ1-1; CDR3aa: CSVEDRAGLHFAFF
v_gene: TRBV6-1; j_gene: TRBJ2-7; CDR3aa: CASSENPGLNEQYF
v_gene: TRBV27; j_gene: TRBJ2-7; CDR3aa: CASRLIGTGLSYEQYF
v_gene: TRBV19; j_gene: TRBJ2-5; CDR3aa: CASSTYTGVETQYF
v_gene: TRBV5-1; j_gene: TRBJ1-1; CDR3aa: CASSLWQGTEAFF
v_gene: TRBV5-1; j_gene: TRBJ2-5; CDR3aa: CASSLYGGEETQYF
v_gene: TRBV19; j_gene: TRBJ2-7; CDR3aa: CASSLQDSYEQYF
v_gene: TRBV5-1; j_gene: TRBJ2-3; CDR3aa: CASSLTLFGLAGERGSPDTQYF
v_gene: TRBV29-1; j_gene: TRBJ1-2; CDR3aa: CSAGQGDGYTF
v_gene: TRBV28; j_gene: TRBJ1-2; CDR3aa: CASSLPRTLDGYTF
v_gene: TRBV24-1; j_gene: TRBJ2-1; CDR3aa: CATSRTKPREQFF
v_gene: TRBV19; j_gene: TRBJ2-3; CDR3aa: CASSYGFTDTQYF
v_gene: TRBV3-1/TRBV3-2; j_gene: TRBJ2-2; CDR3aa: CASGASSGVTGELFF
v_gene: TRBV28; j_gene: TRBJ2-7; CDR3aa: CASSHLDGSYEQYF
v_gene: TRBV30; j_gene: TRBJ2-7; CDR3aa: CAWSTGTSYEQYF
v_gene: TRBV2; j_gene: TRBJ1-4; CDR3aa: CASLSGVKLFF
v_gene: TRBV6-2/TRBV6-3; j_gene: TRBJ2-5; CDR3aa: CASSLPGTQYF
v_gene: TRBV29-1; j_gene: TRBJ2-7; CDR3aa: CSAGTSTYEQYF
v_gene: TRBV29-1; j_gene: TRBJ1-1; CDR3aa: CSLFEGIGTEAFF
v_gene: TRBV24-1; j_gene: TRBJ2-5; CDR3aa: CATSDPSPQETQYF
v_gene: TRBV28; j_gene: TRBJ2-2; CDR3aa: CASSLIGSGSGELFF